The next 9 T cell receptor beta chains were all read from a single sample in a study of cytomegalovirus exposure and HLA in healthy donors. The PCR had 60 Vbeta and 13 Jbeta primers. Libraries were prepared by immunoSEQ multiplex PCR; TCRdb keeps only in-frame clonotypes and omits some of them. Seen here are 110,000 to 150,000 clones, 76% observed once, and the top ten hold roughly 1.6%. Input material: PBMCs. Receptors originate from a woman in her thirties or forties in good health and CMV-seronegative.

The CDR3 sequence is CAISKGVGGTGQETQYF. The CDR3 DNA reads TGTGCCATCAGCAAGGGGGTGGGAGGGACAGGCCAAGAGACCCAGTACTTC. The V gene is TRBV10-3, the J gene TRBJ2-5; perhaps TRBD1 as D (8 bases). The CDR3 contains 17 residues. Germline V gene sequence: CDR1 ENHRY, CDR2 SYGVKD. V was pared by 6 bases and J by 1 base, with 21 bases between.

This chain uses TRBV6-5 with TRBJ1-1, with D hard to call. Trimming removed 5 bases at V and 4 bases at J, with 14 bases between. This CDR3 has 14 amino acids. Germline-derived CDR1 and CDR2 are MNHEY and SVGAGI. The CDR3 coding sequence is TGTGCCAGCAGTGAGCCATCTTACAGCACTGAAGCTTTCTTT. It specifies CASSEPSYSTEAFF.

The chain has TRBV7-2 and TRBJ2-7; D is possibly TRBD2 (7 bases). In germline, CDR1 is SGHTA, CDR2 FQGNSA. V was pared by 5 bases and J by 5 bases, with 19 bases between. This CDR3 has 15 residues. For the CDR3, the DNA is TGTGCCAGCAGCCGGGGAGGGGGTAGCGGCAACGAGCAGTACTTC. This encodes CASSRGGGSGNEQYF.

The genes are TRBV10-1 and TRBJ1-1; no definite D call. Trimming shortened V by 8 bases and J by 2 bases, and 15 bases separated the two germline ends. CDR3 size: 14 residues. Germline V gene lookup returns CDR1 WNHNN and CDR2 SYGVQD (reference sequence). The DNA for the CDR3 is TGCGCCAGCCCCTCGCTAGAGGGCAACACTGAAGCTTTCTTT. Amino acids: CASPSLEGNTEAFF.

This clone was detected once. One end of the junction does not line up with germline, which may come from a read error. The chain joins TRBV10-3 to TRBJ2-6, with D uncertain. CDR1 is ENHRY, CDR2 SYGVKD, per germline. The CDR3 spans 16 residues. CDR3 protein: CANSRHGTSGANVLTF. CDR3 in DNA: TGTGCCAACAGTAGACACGGAACCTCTGGGGCCAACGTCCTGACTTTC.

This clone appeared a few times. The chain is built from TRBV4-1 and TRBJ2-6, with 14 bases identical to TRBD2. V shed 4 bases, J shed 2 bases, and the junction held 1 base outside the gene matches. This CDR3 has 17 amino acids. In germline, CDR1 is MGHRA, CDR2 YSYEKL. The CDR3 loop reads CASSPTSGGAGANVLTF. The CDR3 DNA sequence: TGCGCCAGCAGCCCGACTAGCGGGGGGGCTGGGGCCAACGTCCTGACTTTC.

The chain joins TRBV28 to TRBJ1-6; 9 nucleotides align to TRBD1. The CDR3 extends over 20 amino acids. The germline V gene encodes CDR1 MDHEN and CDR2 SYDVKM. The J segment lost 0 bases and the V segment lost 8 bases, leaving 17 bases of the junction unmatched. The CDR3 sequence: CASLGGGGTGFFSYNSPLHF. The CDR3 nucleotides are TGTGCCAGCCTAGGGGGAGGGGGGACAGGGTTTTTCTCCTATAATTCACCCCTCCACTTT. The full variable domain, in which reference TRBV28 and TRBJ1-6 provide the parts outside the CDR3, is DVKVTQSSRYLVKRTGEKVFLECVQDMDHENMFWYRQDPGLGLRLIYFSYDVKMKEKGDIPEGYSVSREKKERFSLILESASTNQTSMYLCASLGGGGTGFFSYNSPLHFGNGTRLTVT.

The rearrangement links TRBV19 to TRBJ2-3; 8 bases map to TRBD2. Germline V CDR1 and CDR2: LNHDA, SQIVND (reference sequence). Losses at the gene ends were 6 bases for V and 6 bases for J; bases not matched to a gene: 5. The CDR3 covers 13 residues. Written as DNA, the CDR3 is TGTGCCAGTAGAGTAGCGGGAAGCGATACGCAGTATTTT. This sequence encodes CASRVAGSDTQYF. Full variable domain (outside the CDR3, taken from reference TRBV19 and TRBJ2-3): DGGITQSPKYLFRKEGQNVTLSCEQNLNHDAMYWYRQDPGQGLRLIYYSQIVNDFQKGDIAEGYSVSREKKESFPLTVTSAQKNPTAFYLCASRVAGSDTQYFGPGTRLTVL.

This chain joins TRBV7-8 and TRBJ2-3, with D uncertain. CDR3 length equals 12 residues. Germline V lookup: CDR1 SGHVS, CDR2 FQNEAQ. Trimming took 0 bases from V and 7 from J, leaving 5 bases between them. CDR3 sequence reads: CASSLAANTQYF. DNA of the CDR3: TGTGCCAGCAGCTTAGCGGCCAATACGCAGTATTTT.